The T cell receptor beta chain described here comes from a study of T cells expressing NK-cell markers. Findings of the study overall: The leading position in the CD3+CD56-NKG2C+ fraction of several donors also went to these clonotypes.

Of note for this clonotype: The antigen is undetermined.

TCRdb reprocessed the 5' RACE reads and reports one entry per CDR3 protein, with no DNA. Its table records about 410,000 distinct CDR3 sequences. The CDR3 has 15 residues. Germline CDR1 SGDLS, CDR2 YYNGEE. The TCR was taken from a woman between 45 and 60 years old in good health. The source material was blood T cells: a sorted CD56 or NKG2C T cell subset, CD4+ or CD8+ T cells, or bulk PBMC T cells (not recorded which). This chain uses TRBV9 with TRBJ1-2; TCRdb calls TRBD1, which cannot be checked without DNA. CDR3 region: CASSVVSGGDYGYTF.